The 16 T cell receptor beta chains below come from one sample, sequenced in a study of beta chain features in type 1 diabetes. Expressed TCRB transcripts got sequenced, as all isolated RNA was reverse transcribed. TCRdb's copy holds only in-frame clones and misses some; the assay was immunoSEQ multiplex PCR. The data contain approximately 40,000 clones, about half of them singletons. Specimen: stem cell memory CD4+ T cells from blood. The receptors derive from a woman aged 30 to 39 in good health.

The J gene is TRBJ2-7, the V gene TRBV4-2, with 11 bases aligning to TRBD2. The trim removed 3 bases at V and 1 base at J, leaving 2 bases unmatched. This CDR3 has 15 residues. Germline V gene data show CDR1 as LGHNA and CDR2 as YNFKEQ. The CDR3 sequence: CASSQTSGTSYEQYF. CDR3 bases: TGTGCCAGCAGCCAGACTAGCGGGACTTCCTACGAGCAGTACTTC.

The chain employs TRBV14 and TRBJ1-1, with D hard to call. The CDR3 loop spans 13 amino acids. Germline CDR1 is SGHDN and CDR2 is FVKESK. The germline V and J ends were trimmed by 0 bases and 0 bases, with 2 bases remaining between them. The CDR3 region has the DNA TGTGCCAGCAGCCAAGACTTGAACACTGAAGCTTTCTTT. This gives the protein CASSQDLNTEAFF. Looking up the rest from reference TRBV14 and TRBJ1-1 gives the full variable domain: EAGVTQFPSHSVIEKGQTVTLRCDPISGHDNLYWYRRVMGKEIKFLLHFVKESKQDESGMPNNRFLAERTGGTYSTLKVQPAELEDSGVYFCASSQDLNTEAFFGQGTRLTVV.

This clone was detected only a few times. The chain is built from TRBV5-1 and TRBJ1-4; D not resolved. The CDR3 has 12 amino acids. The V end was cut by 0 bases, the J end by 15 bases, with 12 bases between. From germline, CDR1 is SGHRS and CDR2 YFSETQ. This CDR3 is CASSLDVGEVFF. CDR3 in DNA: TGCGCCAGCAGCTTGGATGTGGGAGAAGTGTTTTTT.

This clone occurred a few times. The V and J genes are TRBV2 and TRBJ2-2; D is ambiguous. Per the germline V gene, CDR1 is SNHLY and CDR2 is FYNNEI. CDR3 length: 11 residues. Trimming removed 6 bases from V and 5 bases from J, with 4 bases in between. CDR3 amino acids: CASSVTGELFF. CDR3 bases: TGTGCCAGCAGCGTTACCGGGGAGCTGTTTTTT.

Only a few counts were recorded for this clone. The chain is built from TRBV30 and TRBJ2-1; D remains unclear. From germline, CDR1 is GTSNPN and CDR2 SVGIG (reference sequence). The germline V and J ends were trimmed by 0 bases and 4 bases, with 10 bases remaining between them. CDR3 size: 14 residues. This CDR3 is CAWSVLNLYNEQFF. Written as DNA, the CDR3 is TGTGCCTGGAGTGTACTTAACTTATACAATGAGCAGTTCTTC. Variable domain in full (rest from reference TRBV30 and TRBJ2-1): SQTIHQWPATLVQPVGSPLSLECTVEGTSNPNLYWYRQAAGRGLQLLFYSVGIGQISSEVPQNLSASRPQDRQFILSSKKLLLSDSGFYLCAWSVLNLYNEQFFGPGTRLTVL.

In its sample, this clone was seen a few times. The V call is TRBV28, the J call TRBJ2-1; TRBD2 matches at 9 bases. The CDR3 totals 16 residues. The V gene's germline CDR1 is MDHEN and CDR2 SYDVKM. V shed 2 bases and J 10 bases; nucleotides not matched to a gene: 12. The CDR3 DNA is TGTGCCAGCAGTTTAGCGGCGGCGGGAGGGCCCCGGGAGCAGTTCTTC. Residues: CASSLAAAGGPREQFF.

This clone occurred a few times. This sequence joins TRBV18 and TRBJ2-5; 7 bases line up with TRBD1. Germline trimming cut 4 bases from V and 2 bases from J; bases unmatched to any gene: 4. This CDR3 spans 14 amino acids. The V gene's germline CDR1 is KGHSH and CDR2 LQKENI. The chain's CDR3 is CASSQSTGQETQYF. The CDR3 DNA follows: TGTGCCAGCTCACAATCGACAGGGCAAGAGACCCAGTACTTC.

The V and J genes are TRBV5-1 and TRBJ2-1, with unresolved D. The ends were cut back, 2 bases at V and 5 bases at J, with 11 bases in the middle. The CDR3 sequence is 14 residues long. Germline CDR1 is SGHRS and CDR2 is YFSETQ. DNA of the CDR3: TGCGCCAGCAGCTTAAACAACTATAACAATGAGCAGTTCTTC. It translates to CASSLNNYNNEQFF.

The chain couples TRBV9 to TRBJ2-3; TRBD1 agrees at 7 bases. Germline CDR1 SGDLS, CDR2 YYNGEE. V trimming: 0 bases; J trimming: 4 bases; junction bases outside the gene matches: 2. This CDR3 contains 14 residues. The CDR3 coding sequence is TGTGCCAGCAGCGTAGGCCAGGGGGCAGATACGCAGTATTTT. It yields the protein CASSVGQGADTQYF.

This clone turned up a few times. The rearrangement joins TRBV14 to TRBJ1-1; D unresolved. The germline gives CDR1 SGHDN, CDR2 FVKESK. V lost 1 base, J lost 10 bases, and 13 bases lay in between. The CDR3 runs 13 residues. For the CDR3, the DNA is TGTGCCAGCAGCCAAGCCCCGCTTGGCGGAGCTTTCTTT. Translating gives CASSQAPLGGAFF.

The rearrangement links TRBV7-3 to TRBJ2-3; 9 bases agree with TRBD2. Germline V gene lookup returns CDR1 SGHTA and CDR2 FQGTGA. V lost 5 bases to trimming and J lost 1 base; unmatched junction nucleotides: 4. This CDR3 region has 15 residues. This CDR3 is CASSISSGGTDTQYF. CDR3 DNA: TGTGCCAGCAGCATATCTAGCGGGGGCACAGATACGCAGTATTTT.

The chain recombines TRBV29-1 with TRBJ2-1; 10 nucleotides line up with TRBD1. The J segment lost 4 bases and the V segment lost 6 bases, leaving 6 bases of the junction unmatched. Germline V CDR1 and CDR2: SQVTM, ANQGSEA. This CDR3 is built from 14 residues. The DNA of the CDR3 is TGCAGCGTGAGACAGGGGGCCTCATACAATGAGCAGTTCTTC. This sequence encodes CSVRQGASYNEQFF.

V is TRBV4-3 and J is TRBJ2-1; D is unclear. The germline V and J ends were trimmed by 0 bases and 3 bases, with 3 bases remaining between them. This CDR3 is built from 13 residues. Germline CDR1 and CDR2: LGHNA and YSLEER. CDR3 sequence: CASSQDVYNEQFF. DNA of the CDR3: TGCGCCAGCAGCCAAGACGTCTACAATGAGCAGTTCTTC.

The chain has TRBV7-2 and TRBJ2-1; 8 nucleotides line up with TRBD2. V lost 5 bases and J lost 4; bases outside the gene matches: 10. The length of the CDR3 is 16 residues. Germline V lookup: CDR1 SGHTA, CDR2 FQGNSA. The chain's CDR3 is CASSQELLAEYNEQFF. In nucleotides, the CDR3 is TGTGCCAGCAGCCAAGAATTACTAGCGGAGTACAATGAGCAGTTCTTC. The full variable domain, its missing parts supplied by reference TRBV7-2 and TRBJ2-1, is GAGVSQSPSNKVTEKGKDVELRCDPISGHTALYWYRQSLGQGLEFLIYFQGNSAPDKSGLPSDRFSAERTGGSVSTLTIQRTQQEDSAVYLCASSQELLAEYNEQFFGPGTRLTVL.

A few counts support this clone. The J gene is TRBJ2-1, the V gene TRBV7-2; 9 bases align to TRBD1. This CDR3 is 15 amino acids long. Losses at the gene ends were 5 bases for V and 2 bases for J; bases not matched to a gene: 4. Per germline, CDR1 SGHTA and CDR2 FQGNSA. The CDR3 DNA reads TGTGCCAGCAGCGTGGACAGGGGTCCCTACAATGAGCAGTTCTTC. Its translation is CASSVDRGPYNEQFF.

The V gene is TRBV9, the J gene TRBJ2-1; no reliable D call. CDR1 and CDR2 (germline): SGDLS, YYNGEE. CDR3 length: 14 amino acids. The V and J ends lost 0 bases and 8 bases respectively, with 12 bases between them. The CDR3 coding sequence is TGTGCCAGCAGCGTAGTTGTTAGTCCCCATGAGCAGTTCTTC. Translating gives CASSVVVSPHEQFF.